The source of this T cell receptor (beta chain) is a study of HIV-infected patients and healthy controls. Whole blood was used without fractionation, so all unsorted peripheral T cells were included. General study results and limits: HIV-infected repertoires had significantly higher mean Gini indices than controls, possibly reflecting oligoclonality. When repertoires were size-matched, rare events in HIV-infected data became overweighted.

Alpha and beta constant-region primers primed reverse transcription of around 550 ng RNA. Using multiplexing indices, alpha and beta chain libraries were generated apart by chain-specific third strand synthesis. One primer pair amplified all rearrangements per chain; each cDNA got molecular barcodes. A single record per CDR3 protein comes from TCRdb applying MiXCR to the 5' RACE reads. The sample lists under 20,000 distinct CDR3 sequences, 9.4% seen once, with 5.1% in the top ten. The CDR3 consists of 15 residues. Looked up from germline, CDR1 is MNHEY and CDR2 is SVGAGI. Trimming cost V 6 bases and J 1 base, with 16 bases left between them. Judged by abundance, this clonotype is medium-sized. The antigen is undetermined.

This chain connects TRBV6-5 to TRBJ2-7; D call uncertain. The TCR originated in an adult in good health. Sequencing was done on a sample of blood. The CDR3 DNA is TGTGCCAGCAGCAAGGGAACTCAGCCTTCCTACGAGCAGTACGTC. Translating gives CASSKGTQPSYEQYV.